These T cell receptor beta chains were read from a single sample in a study of response to subunit inactivated influenza vaccine. TCRdb used MiXCR to reprocess the RT-PCR reads, holding one entry per CDR3 protein. This table holds approximately 200,000 distinct CDR3 sequences, around an eighth found once. The source was CD8+ T cells sorted from PBMCs, collected 5 days after vaccination. These receptors were taken from a man in his forties or fifties who received an inactivated influenza vaccine. Each CDR3 is given with its conserved first and last residue. The D gene is left open where the match is weak. Only some rows state a clone size, as once, few, many or a class for expanded clones.

d_gene | j_gene | abundance | v_gene | CDR3aa | CDR3nt
- | TRBJ1-5 | - | TRBV12-3/TRBV12-4 | CASSFSGASNQPQHF | TGTGCCAGCAGTTTTTCAGGGGCGAGCAATCAGCCCCAGCATTTT
- | TRBJ1-5 | many | TRBV9 | CASSVGGGNQPQHF | TGTGCCAGCAGCGTAGGAGGGGGGAATCAGCCCCAGCATTTT
- | TRBJ2-2 | - | TRBV15 | CATSRERATLNTGELFF | TGTGCCACCAGCAGAGAGAGGGCGACACTGAACACCGGGGAGCTGTTTTTT
- | TRBJ2-7 | few | TRBV12-3/TRBV12-4 | CASSLRAGKSEQYF | TGTGCCAGCAGTTTAAGGGCAGGAAAAAGCGAGCAGTACTTC
TRBD1 | TRBJ2-7 | - | TRBV30 | CAWIPGDSYEQYF | TGTGCCTGGATCCCCGGGGACAGCTACGAGCAGTACTTC
- | TRBJ2-7 | few | TRBV28 | CASMRSYEQYF | TGTGCCAGCATGCGCTCCTACGAGCAGTACTTC
TRBD2 | TRBJ2-1 | - | TRBV4-2 | CASSQDAGLAGTGEQFF | TGTGCCAGCAGCCAAGACGCGGGTCTAGCGGGTACAGGTGAGCAGTTCTTC
TRBD2 | TRBJ2-7 | few | TRBV7-2 | CASSPLGLAGAEQYF | TGTGCCAGCAGCCCCCTGGGACTAGCGGGAGCCGAGCAGTACTTC
- | TRBJ2-7 | - | TRBV6-1 | CASGLGDLWEQYF | TGTGCCAGTGGATTAGGCGACCTTTGGGAGCAGTACTTC
TRBD1 | TRBJ1-2 | - | TRBV25-1 | CASSDHRDRGLRYTF | TGTGCCAGCAGTGACCATCGGGACAGGGGGCTTCGCTACACCTTC
- | TRBJ2-7 | once | TRBV11-1 | CASSPPARGEQYF | TGTGCCAGCAGCCCTCCGGCCAGGGGCGAGCAGTACTTC
TRBD2 | TRBJ2-5 | - | TRBV5-5 | CASSLPSYAAGGQETQYF | TGTGCCAGCAGCTTGCCCAGCTATGCAGCGGGGGGTCAAGAGACCCAGTACTTC
- | TRBJ2-3 | - | TRBV11-2 | CASSLEAFTDTQYF | TGTGCCAGCAGCTTAGAGGCCTTCACAGATACGCAGTATTTT
- | TRBJ2-1 | - | TRBV20-1 | CSARWGYNEQFF | TGCAGTGCTAGGTGGGGATACAATGAGCAGTTCTTC
- | TRBJ2-5 | few | TRBV6-2/TRBV6-3 | CASSEDPRVETQYF | TGTGCCAGCAGCGAAGACCCCAGGGTGGAGACCCAGTACTTC
TRBD2 | TRBJ2-7 | many | TRBV20-1 | CSARALGREVTYEQYF | TGCAGTGCTAGAGCCCTCGGGCGGGAGGTTACCTACGAGCAGTACTTC
- | TRBJ2-4 | few | TRBV11-2 | CASSLETGLSAKNIQYF | TGTGCCAGCAGCTTAGAAACGGGACTGTCAGCCAAAAACATTCAGTACTTC
- | TRBJ1-1 | - | TRBV29-1 | CSGAPSNTEAFF | TGCAGCGGAGCCCCATCGAACACTGAAGCTTTCTTT
- | TRBJ2-7 | few | TRBV20-1 | CSAGKNEQYF | TGCAGTGCTGGGAAAAACGAGCAGTACTTC
TRBD2 | TRBJ2-3 | - | TRBV12-3/TRBV12-4 | CASSLEGLAGGDTQYF | TGTGCCAGCAGTCTCGAAGGACTAGCGGGGGGAGATACGCAGTATTTT
- | TRBJ2-3 | few | TRBV6-5 | CASSYSVGARFIPDTQYF | TGTGCCAGCAGTTACTCGGTTGGGGCCCGGTTTATTCCAGATACGCAGTATTTT
- | TRBJ1-2 | - | TRBV7-9 | CASSFQGEGAGYTF | TGTGCCAGCAGCTTCCAGGGCGAGGGTGCTGGCTACACCTTC
- | TRBJ2-1 | - | TRBV3-1 | CASSQDLNSVSFNEQFF | TGTGCCAGCAGCCAAGATTTGAATAGCGTGAGTTTCAATGAGCAGTTCTTC
- | TRBJ2-7 | few | TRBV4-2 | CASSFQTGGGTYEQYF | TGTGCCAGCAGCTTCCAGACAGGCGGCGGGACCTACGAGCAGTACTTC
TRBD2 | TRBJ2-7 | many | TRBV29-1 | CSVGLAGPVYEQYF | TGCAGCGTGGGACTAGCGGGCCCCGTTTACGAGCAGTACTTC
TRBD2 | TRBJ2-3 | few | TRBV7-2 | CASSLSGGFTDTQYF | TGTGCCAGCAGCTTGAGCGGGGGGTTCACAGATACGCAGTATTTT
TRBD2 | TRBJ2-2 | few | TRBV6-2/TRBV6-3 | CASSYSGRAFGELFF | TGTGCCAGCAGTTATAGCGGGAGGGCCTTCGGGGAGCTGTTTTTT
- | TRBJ1-1 | - | TRBV6-1 | CASSPLVGVNTEAFF | TGTGCCAGCAGCCCACTCGTAGGGGTGAACACTGAAGCTTTCTTT
- | TRBJ1-1 | many | TRBV10-3 | CAISDWDTEAFF | TGTGCCATCAGTGACTGGGACACTGAAGCTTTCTTT
- | TRBJ1-2 | few | TRBV7-2 | CASSLPPATYGYTF | TGTGCCAGCAGCTTACCGCCAGCCACCTATGGCTACACCTTC
- | TRBJ2-7 | - | TRBV5-1 | CASSLADSSSYEQYF | TGCGCCAGCAGCTTGGCCGATAGCAGCTCCTACGAGCAGTACTTC
- | TRBJ2-6 | few | TRBV6-5 | CASSYWGSGANVLTF | TGTGCCAGCAGTTACTGGGGCTCTGGGGCCAACGTCCTGACTTTC
- | TRBJ2-2 | few | TRBV6-5 | CASSYSAAAGELFF | TGTGCCAGCAGTTACTCAGCAGCAGCCGGGGAGCTGTTTTTT
TRBD1 | TRBJ1-2 | few | TRBV20-1 | CSARMTRDRVFYGYTF | TGCAGTGCTAGGATGACCCGGGACAGGGTCTTCTATGGCTACACCTTC
TRBD1 | TRBJ2-7 | few | TRBV7-2 | CASSPPTGGYEQYF | TGTGCCAGCAGCCCACCGACAGGGGGCTACGAGCAGTACTTC
TRBD1 | TRBJ2-7 | many | TRBV7-6 | CASSLGQTGRGDEQYF | TGTGCCAGCAGCTTAGGACAGACAGGGAGAGGGGACGAGCAGTACTTC
- | TRBJ1-1 | few | TRBV6-5 | CASSYSNALNTEAFF | TGTGCCAGCAGTTACTCGAATGCCCTGAACACTGAAGCTTTCTTT
- | TRBJ2-1 | few | TRBV3-1 | CASSQDRSAPNEQFF | TGTGCCAGCAGCCAAGATCGCTCAGCCCCCAATGAGCAGTTCTTC
- | TRBJ1-1 | - | TRBV6-2/TRBV6-3 | CASSYPGREKNTEAFF | TGTGCCAGCAGTTACCCGGGGAGGGAAAAGAACACTGAAGCTTTCTTT
- | TRBJ2-7 | - | TRBV6-2/TRBV6-3 | CASSLPTVREQYF | TGTGCCAGCAGCCTCCCGACGGTAAGGGAGCAGTACTTC
TRBD1 | TRBJ2-1 | - | TRBV12-5 | CASGLTTGNEQFF | TGTGCTAGTGGTTTGACGACAGGGAATGAGCAGTTCTTC
- | TRBJ2-3 | - | TRBV20-1 | CSARNLTGWLGTQYF | TGCAGTGCTAGAAATCTTACAGGGTGGCTCGGTACGCAGTATTTT
TRBD2 | TRBJ2-7 | - | TRBV3-1 | CASSGGLAGPGYEQYF | TGTGCCAGCAGCGGGGGACTAGCGGGACCCGGCTACGAGCAGTACTTC
- | TRBJ2-6 | - | TRBV2 | CTLSLYYPVPYSGANVLTF | TGTACCCTCAGTTTATACTATCCGGTGCCATACTCTGGGGCCAACGTCCTGACTTTC
TRBD1 | TRBJ2-7 | few | TRBV6-2/TRBV6-3 | CASSPGGWASEQYF | TGTGCCAGCAGTCCAGGGGGCTGGGCCTCCGAGCAGTACTTC
- | TRBJ2-1 | many | TRBV12-3/TRBV12-4 | CASSYHNEQFF | TGTGCCAGCAGTTACCACAATGAGCAGTTCTTC
- | TRBJ1-1 | few | TRBV5-1 | CASSPQNLGTEAFF | TGCGCCAGCAGCCCACAAAACTTGGGGACTGAAGCTTTCTTT
- | TRBJ2-1 | - | TRBV28 | CASTSRGRGYNEQFF | TGTGCCAGCACTTCTCGCGGAAGGGGATACAATGAGCAGTTCTTC
- | TRBJ2-1 | - | TRBV11-3 | CASSLAYGRVVGEQFF | TGTGCCAGCAGCTTAGCATATGGCAGGGTTGTTGGTGAGCAGTTCTTC
- | TRBJ2-7 | many | TRBV9 | CASSVVASPTYEQYF | TGTGCCAGCAGCGTAGTGGCCTCCCCCACCTACGAGCAGTACTTC
TRBD2 | TRBJ2-1 | few | TRBV2 | CASSSGLAGAYNEQFF | TGTGCCAGCAGTTCTGGACTAGCGGGGGCTTACAATGAGCAGTTCTTC